This TCR beta chain is from a study of graft-versus-host responses after intestinal transplantation. The overall study: Following induction with anti-thymocyte globulin, all recipients were given tacrolimus and steroids for about three years. General study points: Circulating GvH clones peaking coincided with falling HvG clones soon after transplant.

CDR1 is SGHAT and CDR2 is FQDESV in the germline V gene (reference sequence). The CDR3 has 15 amino acids. The trim removed 6 bases at V and 5 bases at J, leaving 7 bases unmatched. Worth noting for this clone: Its specificity is unknown.

The assay was immunoSEQ multiplex PCR, and TCRdb's table has in-frame clones only and misses some. The table lists some 70,000 clones, 80% to 95% of them singletons. The chain links TRBV11-1 to TRBJ2-1, with TRBD2 matching 10 bases. The sample here was bone marrow, taken almost 750 days after intestinal transplantation. The receptor comes from a human patient who received an intestinal transplant, so some T cells may come from the graft donor. The CDR3 DNA sequence: TGTGCCAGCAGGCATCTAGCGGGAGTTAACAATGAGCAGTTCTTC. Its translation is CASRHLAGVNNEQFF.